The text below deals with one TCR beta chain. The target antigen is unknown. The data belong to a study of cytomegalovirus exposure and HLA in healthy donors. Use of 60 Vbeta and 13 Jbeta primers characterized the PCR. Study processing details: Approximately 11 million shared chains were among the roughly 78 million unique TCR beta chains that a later analysis counted. This table comes from immunoSEQ multiplex PCR, and its TCRdb copy is limited to in-frame clones, with some not included. D and trimming were read from the DNA, whereas the V and J calls and clone size are those reported in that table. The table shows roughly 120,000 clones, with roughly three quarters occurring only once. Study conclusions and caveats: TCR beta chains associated with HLA were, in a later analysis, more clonally expanded than equally common others. An analysis done earlier found most TCR beta V segments productive about 90% or about 30% of the time.

The TCR was taken from a man aged 25 to 40 in good health and CMV-seropositive. The sample taken for sequencing was PBMCs.

CDR3 residues: CASSHHRTANYGYTF. The CDR3 region has the DNA TGTGCCAGCAGCCACCACCGGACAGCAAACTATGGCTACACCTTC. V is TRBV7-9 and J is TRBJ1-2; weak D call: TRBD1 (6 bases). Germline-derived CDR1 and CDR2 are SEHNR and FQNEAQ (reference sequence). This CDR3 is built from 15 residues. Trimming took off 5 bases at V and 2 bases at J, with 15 bases between the two ends.